The T cell receptor beta chain described here comes from a study of sequential checkpoint blockade in melanoma. Treatment specified: randomized to nivolumab then ipilimumab (arm A) or the reverse (arm B). Trimming took 7 bases from V and 6 from J; bases not matched to a gene: 9. This CDR3 spans 15 amino acids. The germline gives CDR1 SGHTA, CDR2 FQGNSA. Sequencing used immunoSEQ multiplex PCR; TCRdb keeps in-frame clones, though not all of them. This sample has 7,500 to 8,500 clones; less than 70% occur once, and the top ten carry around 50%. The chain has TRBV7-2 and TRBJ1-6, with 7 bases identical to TRBD1. The source of this sequence is a human patient with melanoma. Some clones in this sample may be carry-over from other donors' samples. Sample: CD8+ T cells sorted from blood (inferred from file names), taken from a patient given nivolumab and ipilimumab in sequence. The CDR3 protein is CASTLGQRANSPLHF. The CDR3 nucleotides are TGTGCCAGCACCCTGGGACAGCGAGCTAATTCACCCCTCCACTTT.